This record covers a single T cell receptor beta chain. It lacks a known antigen. Base-call qualities are not available, and no considerably larger clone is one nucleotide away. This record comes from a study of OX40 agonist ivuxolimab in advanced cancers. About the full investigation: Ivuxolimab, which targeted the costimulatory receptor OX40 (CD134), was an agonistic, fully human IgG2 monoclonal antibody. Intravenous ivuxolimab was administered to patients every 2 weeks at six dose levels: 0.01, 0.1, 0.3, 1.5, 3 and 10 mg/kg. Of the roughly 52 dose-escalation patients, hepatocellular carcinoma was present in approximately 20, melanoma in roughly 15, renal cell carcinoma in 9 and head and neck cancer in 9. A male proportion of around 83% and a mean age of about 60 years, ranging from about 23 to 79, were recorded for the dose-escalation cohort. Patients were allowed to have had prior anti-PD-1, anti-PD-L1 or anti-CTLA-4 therapy, and about 40% of the dose-escalation patients had been treated with checkpoint inhibitors. Partial responses occurred in three dose-escalation patients, of whom one had hepatocellular carcinoma and two had cutaneous melanoma. Peripheral TCRbeta sequencing aimed to test whether ivuxolimab altered TCR sequence diversity and caused clonal T-cell expansion. The paper reports the monotherapy dose-escalation portion (N = 52 patients) of the phase I ivuxolimab trial. Broader findings and caveats from the paper: In the 0.1-3.0 mg/kg groups, partial responders were among the patients with the lowest normalized peripheral clonal expansion, particularly in CD8+ T cells. Antigen specificity was not determined for the clonally expanded peripheral T cells. Clonal expansion of both CD4+ and CD8+ blood T cells was observed from baseline to week 6 at doses 0.1 to 3.0 mg/kg. On average, CD8+ T cells showed more expanded clones than CD4+ T cells after ivuxolimab. Low levels of normalized T-cell clonal expansion were also seen in some patients who did not respond.

Trimming leaves V shorter by 6 bases and J shorter by 1 base, with the junction holding 5 bases beyond the gene matches. The CDR3 sequence holds 14 residues, the cysteine and phenylalanine included. Here the CDR3 DNA is all that survives: 42 bases in frame from base 1. From the germline V gene, CDR1 is ENHRY and CDR2 is SYGVKD. Genomic DNA was isolated from the sorted cells so that the TCRbeta CDR3 region could be sequenced. The immunoSEQ Assay was used for sequencing of TCRbeta CDR3 regions. The table was pulled from immuneACCESS by TCRdb, which kept in-frame rearrangements only. Such tables lose some clones; where checked, under half of the loss comes from unresolved V genes, and the rest has no known cause. The sample data list roughly 70,000 clones, and about four fifths of these were observed just once. The top ten constitute roughly 6.8% of the sample. The trial excluded patients who had a history of autoimmune disease or who were on systemic immunosuppression. Peripheral blood for TCR sequencing was collected from all dose cohorts at baseline, on cycle 4 day 1, and on cycle 7 day 1. Samples came from an open-label, multicenter, first-in-human phase I dose-escalation trial of ivuxolimab. Adults with locally advanced or metastatic head and neck squamous cell, hepatocellular, melanoma or renal cell carcinoma were enrolled in the trial. CD4+ and CD8+ T cells were sorted separately from peripheral blood before TCR sequencing.

Sequencing was performed on CD4+ or CD8+ T cells sorted from blood, taken in a trial of the OX40 agonist ivuxolimab. This TCR derives from an adult with an advanced solid tumor such as melanoma, head and neck, liver or kidney cancer. The chain uses TRBV10-3 and TRBJ1-1, and TRBD1 aligns with 7 junction nucleotides. CDR3 sequence: CAIRRDSWNTEAFF. The DNA reads as follows: TGTGCCATCAGAAGGGACAGCTGGAACACTGAAGCTTTCTTT.